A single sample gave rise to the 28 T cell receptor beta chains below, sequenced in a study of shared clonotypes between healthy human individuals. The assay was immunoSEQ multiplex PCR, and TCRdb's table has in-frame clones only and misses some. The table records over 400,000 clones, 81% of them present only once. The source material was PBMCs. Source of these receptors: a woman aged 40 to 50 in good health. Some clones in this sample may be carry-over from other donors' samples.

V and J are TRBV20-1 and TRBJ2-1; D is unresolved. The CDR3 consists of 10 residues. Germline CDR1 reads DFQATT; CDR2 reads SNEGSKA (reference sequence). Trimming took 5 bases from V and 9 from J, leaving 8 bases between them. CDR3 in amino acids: CSAGSIEQFF. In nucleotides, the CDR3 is TGCAGTGCTGGAAGCATTGAGCAGTTCTTC.

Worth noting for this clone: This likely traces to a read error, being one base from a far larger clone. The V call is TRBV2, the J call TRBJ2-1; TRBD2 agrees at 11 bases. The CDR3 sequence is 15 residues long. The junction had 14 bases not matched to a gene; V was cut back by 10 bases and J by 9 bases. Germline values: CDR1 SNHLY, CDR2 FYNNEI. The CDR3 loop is CATDKTSGILGEQFF. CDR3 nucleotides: TGTGCCACCGATAAGACTAGCGGGATACTTGGTGAGCAGTTCTTC.

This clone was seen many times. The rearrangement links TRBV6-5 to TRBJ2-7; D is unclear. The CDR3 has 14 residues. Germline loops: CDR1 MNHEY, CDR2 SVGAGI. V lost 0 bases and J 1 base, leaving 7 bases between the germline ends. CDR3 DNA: TGTGCCAGCAGTTACTCGTACCAATCCTACGAGCAGTACTTC. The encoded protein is CASSYSYQSYEQYF.

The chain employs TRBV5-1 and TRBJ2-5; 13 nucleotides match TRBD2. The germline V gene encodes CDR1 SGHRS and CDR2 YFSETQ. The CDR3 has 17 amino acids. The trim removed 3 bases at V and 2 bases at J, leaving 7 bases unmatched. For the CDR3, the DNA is TGCGCCAGCAGCTCAGCGGGGGGACTAGCGGGGCAAGAGACCCAGTACTTC. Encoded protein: CASSSAGGLAGQETQYF.

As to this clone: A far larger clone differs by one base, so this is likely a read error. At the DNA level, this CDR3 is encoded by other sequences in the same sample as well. CDR3 residues: CSVRSVQKSYEQYF. The CDR3 DNA follows: TGCAGCGTTCGATCGGTTCAGAAATCCTACGAGCAATACTTC. This chain links TRBV29-1 with TRBJ2-7; D unclear. The CDR3 contains 14 residues. CDR1 and CDR2 from the germline V gene are SQVTM and ANQGSEA.

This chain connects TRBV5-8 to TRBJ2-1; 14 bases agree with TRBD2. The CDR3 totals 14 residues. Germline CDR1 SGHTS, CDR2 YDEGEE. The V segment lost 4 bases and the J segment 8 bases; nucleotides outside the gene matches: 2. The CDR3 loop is CASSRGLAGDEQFF. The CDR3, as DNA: TGTGCCAGCAGCCGGGGACTAGCGGGGGATGAGCAGTTCTTC.

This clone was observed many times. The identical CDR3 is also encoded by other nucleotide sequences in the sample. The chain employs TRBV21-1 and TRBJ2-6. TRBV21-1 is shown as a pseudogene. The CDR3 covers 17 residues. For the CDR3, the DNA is TGTGCCAGCAGCAAAGGGGCCGGGGCGACTGGGGCCAACGTCCTGACTTTC. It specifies CASSKGAGATGANVLTF.

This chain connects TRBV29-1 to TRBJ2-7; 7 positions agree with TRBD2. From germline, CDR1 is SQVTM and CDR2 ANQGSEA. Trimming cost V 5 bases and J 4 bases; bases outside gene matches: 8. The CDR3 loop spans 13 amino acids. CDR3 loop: CSVSPGLRYEQYF. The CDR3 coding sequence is TGCAGCGTTTCCCCGGGACTACGATACGAGCAGTACTTC.

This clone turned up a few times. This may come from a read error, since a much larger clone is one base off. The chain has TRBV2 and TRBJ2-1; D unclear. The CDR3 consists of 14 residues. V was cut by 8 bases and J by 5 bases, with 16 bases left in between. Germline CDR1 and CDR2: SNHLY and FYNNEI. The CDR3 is CASLSPTSHNEQFF. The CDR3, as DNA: TGTGCCAGCCTCTCCCCTACGTCCCACAATGAGCAGTTCTTC.

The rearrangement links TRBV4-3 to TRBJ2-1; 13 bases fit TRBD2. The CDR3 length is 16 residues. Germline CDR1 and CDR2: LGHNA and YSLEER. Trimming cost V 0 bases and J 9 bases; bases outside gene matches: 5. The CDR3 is CASSQDSGLAGTEQFF. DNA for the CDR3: TGCGCCAGCAGCCAAGATTCGGGACTAGCGGGAACTGAGCAGTTCTTC.

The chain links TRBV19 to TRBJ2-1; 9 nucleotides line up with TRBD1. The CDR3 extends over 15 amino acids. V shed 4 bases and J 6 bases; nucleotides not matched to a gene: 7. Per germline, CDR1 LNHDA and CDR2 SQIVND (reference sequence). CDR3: CASSNNRDRVNEQFF. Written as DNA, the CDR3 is TGTGCCAGTAGTAACAACCGGGACAGGGTCAATGAGCAGTTCTTC.

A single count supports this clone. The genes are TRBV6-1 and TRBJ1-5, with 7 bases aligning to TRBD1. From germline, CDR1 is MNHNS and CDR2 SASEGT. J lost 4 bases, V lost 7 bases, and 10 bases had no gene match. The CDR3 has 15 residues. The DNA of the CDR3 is TGTGCCAGCACGCCCACAGGGGAATCGAATCAGCCCCAGCATTTT. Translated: CASTPTGESNQPQHF.

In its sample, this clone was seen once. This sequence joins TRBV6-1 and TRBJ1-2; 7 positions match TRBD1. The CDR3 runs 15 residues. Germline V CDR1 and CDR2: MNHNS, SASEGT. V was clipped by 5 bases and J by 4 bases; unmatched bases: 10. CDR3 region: CASSKKGQVSYGYTF. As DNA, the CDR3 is TGTGCCAGCAGTAAAAAAGGACAGGTCAGCTATGGCTACACCTTC.

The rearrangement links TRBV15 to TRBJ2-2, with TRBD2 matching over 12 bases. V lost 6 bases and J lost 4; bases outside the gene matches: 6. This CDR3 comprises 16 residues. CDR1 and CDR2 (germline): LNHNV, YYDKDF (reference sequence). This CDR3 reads CATSKLAGGSTGELFF. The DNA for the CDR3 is TGTGCCACCAGTAAACTAGCGGGAGGATCCACCGGGGAGCTGTTTTTT.

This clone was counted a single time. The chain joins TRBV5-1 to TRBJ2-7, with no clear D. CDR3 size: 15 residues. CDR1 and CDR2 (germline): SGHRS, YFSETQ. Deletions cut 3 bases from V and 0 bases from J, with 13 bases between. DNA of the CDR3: TGCGCCAGCAGCTCCGGTCGGGCCCGCTCCTACGAGCAGTACTTC. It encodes CASSSGRARSYEQYF.

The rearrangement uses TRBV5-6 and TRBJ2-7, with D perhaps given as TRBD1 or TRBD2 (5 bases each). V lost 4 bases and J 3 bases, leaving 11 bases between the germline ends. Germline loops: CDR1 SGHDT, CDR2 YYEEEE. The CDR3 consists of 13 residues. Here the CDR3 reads CASSPGPNYEQYF. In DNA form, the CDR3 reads TGTGCCAGCAGCCCGGGGCCGAACTACGAGCAGTACTTC.

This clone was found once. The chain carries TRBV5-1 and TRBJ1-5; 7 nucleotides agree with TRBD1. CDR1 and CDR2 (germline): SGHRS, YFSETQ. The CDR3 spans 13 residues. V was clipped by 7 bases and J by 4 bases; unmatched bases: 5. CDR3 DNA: TGCGCCAGCCGGGCCAGGGGGAATCAGCCCCAGCATTTT. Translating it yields CASRARGNQPQHF. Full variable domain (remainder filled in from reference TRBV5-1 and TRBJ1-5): KAGVTQTPRYLIKTRGQQVTLSCSPISGHRSVSWYQQTPGQGLQFLFEYFSETQRNKGNFPGRFSGRQFSNSRSEMNVSTLELGDSALYLCASRARGNQPQHFGDGTRLSIL.

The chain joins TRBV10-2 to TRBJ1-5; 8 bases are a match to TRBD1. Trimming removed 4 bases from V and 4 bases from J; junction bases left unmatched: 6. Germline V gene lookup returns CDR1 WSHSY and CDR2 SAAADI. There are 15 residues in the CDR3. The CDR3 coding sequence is TGCGCCAGCAGTGGATCTGGACAGGGAAATCAGCCCCAGCATTTT. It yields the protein CASSGSGQGNQPQHF.

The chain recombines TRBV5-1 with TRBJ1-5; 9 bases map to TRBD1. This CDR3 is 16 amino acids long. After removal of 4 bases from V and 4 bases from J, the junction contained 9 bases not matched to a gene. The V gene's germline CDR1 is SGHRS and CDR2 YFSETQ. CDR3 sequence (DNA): TGCGCCAGCAGCCCTACAGGGGGCGACAATAATCAGCCCCAGCATTTT. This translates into CASSPTGGDNNQPQHF.

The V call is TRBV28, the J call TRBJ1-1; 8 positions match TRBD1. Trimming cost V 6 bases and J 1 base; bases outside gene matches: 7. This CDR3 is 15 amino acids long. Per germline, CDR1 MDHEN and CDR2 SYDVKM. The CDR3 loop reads CASRPQDRANTEAFF. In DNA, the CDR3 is TGTGCCAGCAGACCCCAGGACAGGGCGAACACTGAAGCTTTCTTT.

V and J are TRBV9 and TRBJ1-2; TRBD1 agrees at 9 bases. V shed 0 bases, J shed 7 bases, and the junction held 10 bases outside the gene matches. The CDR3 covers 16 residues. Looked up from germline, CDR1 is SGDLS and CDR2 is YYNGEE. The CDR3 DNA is TGTGCCAGCAGCGTAGCCCCCCCGGGACAGGGTTCTGGCTACACCTTC. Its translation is CASSVAPPGQGSGYTF.

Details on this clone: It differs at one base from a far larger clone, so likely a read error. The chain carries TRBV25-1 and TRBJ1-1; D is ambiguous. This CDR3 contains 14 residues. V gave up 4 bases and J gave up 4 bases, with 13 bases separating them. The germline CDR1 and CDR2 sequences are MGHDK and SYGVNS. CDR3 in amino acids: CASSGAGRSTEAFF. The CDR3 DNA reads TGTGCCAGCAGTGGGGCAGGACGGAGCACTGAAGCTTTCTTT.

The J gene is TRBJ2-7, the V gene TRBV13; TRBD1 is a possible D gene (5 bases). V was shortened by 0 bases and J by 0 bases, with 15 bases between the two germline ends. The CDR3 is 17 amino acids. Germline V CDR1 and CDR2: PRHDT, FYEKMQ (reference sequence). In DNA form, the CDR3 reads TGTGCCAGCAGCTTAGGGTGGGGCAGTCTTAGCTCCTACGAGCAGTACTTC. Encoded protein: CASSLGWGSLSSYEQYF.

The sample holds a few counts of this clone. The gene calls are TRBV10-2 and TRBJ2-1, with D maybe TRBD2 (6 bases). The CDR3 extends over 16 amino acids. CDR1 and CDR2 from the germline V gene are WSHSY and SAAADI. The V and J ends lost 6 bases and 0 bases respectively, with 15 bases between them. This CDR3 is CASRDLSGFSYNEQFF. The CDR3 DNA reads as TGCGCCAGCAGGGATCTAAGCGGGTTCTCCTACAATGAGCAGTTCTTC.

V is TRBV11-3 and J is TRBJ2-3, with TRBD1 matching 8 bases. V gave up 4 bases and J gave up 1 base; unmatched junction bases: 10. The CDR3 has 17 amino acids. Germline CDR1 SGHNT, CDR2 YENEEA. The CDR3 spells CASSSGAGQGGTDTQYF. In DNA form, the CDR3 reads TGTGCCAGCAGCTCCGGAGCCGGACAGGGTGGCACAGATACGCAGTATTTT.

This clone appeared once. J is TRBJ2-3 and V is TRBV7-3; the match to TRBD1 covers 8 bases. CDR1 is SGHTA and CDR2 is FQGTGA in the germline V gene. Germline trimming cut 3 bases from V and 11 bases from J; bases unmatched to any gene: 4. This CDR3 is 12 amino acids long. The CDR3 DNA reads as TGTGCCAGCAGCTTCGGACAGGGAGAGCAGTATTTT. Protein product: CASSFGQGEQYF.

The CDR3 loop reads CASSRQGTKQSRANVLTF. The CDR3 DNA follows: TGTGCCAGTAGTAGGCAAGGGACAAAACAAAGTCGGGCCAACGTCCTGACTTTC. The chain recombines TRBV19 with TRBJ2-6; weak D call: TRBD1 (6 bases). The germline CDR1 and CDR2 sequences are LNHDA and SQIVND (reference sequence). This CDR3 spans 18 amino acids. With 4 bases removed from V and 5 bases from J, the gap between germline ends came to 21 bases. Based on the CDR3 plus reference TRBV19 and TRBJ2-6, the full variable domain is DGGITQSPKYLFRKEGQNVTLSCEQNLNHDAMYWYRQDPGQGLRLIYYSQIVNDFQKGDIAEGYSVSREKKESFPLTVTSAQKNPTAFYLCASSRQGTKQSRANVLTFGAGSRLTVL.

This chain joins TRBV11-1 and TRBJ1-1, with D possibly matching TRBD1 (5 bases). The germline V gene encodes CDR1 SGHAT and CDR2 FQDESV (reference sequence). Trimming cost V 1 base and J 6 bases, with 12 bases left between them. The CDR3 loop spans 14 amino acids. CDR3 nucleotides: TGTGCCAGCAGCTTAGACGGGGGGATCTCTGAAGCTTTCTTT. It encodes CASSLDGGISEAFF.